This TCR beta chain was found in a study of T cell responses to AZD1222 COVID-19 vaccine. Overall study results and limits: A mostly white British donor set with more females was recruited, and clonal diversity was possibly underestimated. Increased Spike-specific TCR breadth and depth were observed after two AZD1222 doses. In all cases, repertoires were sampled only after the peak T cell response.

J lost 4 bases, V lost 1 base, and 7 bases had no gene match. Germline V lookup: CDR1 SGHNT, CDR2 YYREEE (reference sequence). CDR3 length equals 15 residues. With regard to this clone: Its antigen is currently unknown.

The data were produced by immunoSEQ multiplex PCR, yet TCRdb's version contains in-frame clones alone and is incomplete. The table shows about 73,000 clones, with 90% occurring only once. This specimen consisted of peripheral blood, obtained 28 days after the second AZD1222 dose. The clonotype was recovered from an adult who received the AZD1222 COVID-19 vaccine. J is TRBJ1-1 and V is TRBV5-4, with 7 positions matching TRBD1. Written as DNA, the CDR3 is TGTGCCAGCAGCTTGCAGGAGGGGGCGGTCACTGAAGCTTTCTTT. It yields the protein CASSLQEGAVTEAFF.